The 3 T cell receptor beta chains below were found in one sample sequenced in a study of OX40 agonist ivuxolimab in advanced cancers. Produced via immunoSEQ multiplex PCR; TCRdb's table is partial and in-frame only. The sample has 90,000 to 130,000 clones; roughly nine tenths are singletons. Here the sequenced sample was CD4+ or CD8+ T cells sorted from blood, taken in a trial of the OX40 agonist ivuxolimab. The receptors originated from an adult with an advanced solid tumor such as melanoma, head and neck, liver or kidney cancer.

The chain employs TRBV28 and TRBJ2-4; no definite D call. The germline CDR1 and CDR2 sequences are MDHEN and SYDVKM. The CDR3 is 13 amino acids. The germline V and J ends were trimmed by 2 bases and 0 bases, with 2 bases remaining between them. CDR3 nucleotides: TGTGCCAGCAGTTTAGGAGCCAAAAACATTCAGTACTTC. It yields the protein CASSLGAKNIQYF.

This clone appeared once. The chain combines TRBV5-1 with TRBJ2-3; no clear D gene. CDR3 length equals 15 residues. CDR1 is SGHRS, CDR2 YFSETQ, per germline. V shed 0 bases and J shed 3 bases, with 11 bases lying between them. The CDR3 loop reads CASSLEGIETDTQYF. The CDR3 nucleotides read TGCGCCAGCAGCTTGGAAGGTATTGAGACAGATACGCAGTATTTT.

The rearrangement joins TRBV6-5 to TRBJ1-1, with D tentatively TRBD1 (5 bases). The CDR3 is made up of 12 amino acids. Germline-derived CDR1 and CDR2 are MNHEY and SVGAGI. V gave up 9 bases and J gave up 5 bases, with 13 bases separating them. CDR3 in amino acids: CASYWGETEAFF. The CDR3 bases are TGTGCCAGTTATTGGGGGGAGACTGAAGCTTTCTTT.